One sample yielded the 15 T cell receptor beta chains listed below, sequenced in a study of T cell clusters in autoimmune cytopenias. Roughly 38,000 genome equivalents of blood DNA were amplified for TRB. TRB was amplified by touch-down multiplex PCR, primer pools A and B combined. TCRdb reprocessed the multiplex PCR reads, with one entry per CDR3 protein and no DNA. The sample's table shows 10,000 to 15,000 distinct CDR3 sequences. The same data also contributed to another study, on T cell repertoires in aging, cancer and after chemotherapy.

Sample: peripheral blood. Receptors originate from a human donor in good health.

CDR3 sequence: CASSFGGYNYGYTF. The chain combines TRBV5-5 with TRBJ1-2; with no DNA, the TCRdb D assignment of TRBD1 cannot be verified. CDR1 and CDR2 (germline): SGHKS, YYEKEE (reference sequence). The CDR3 is made up of 14 amino acids. The whole variable domain, remainder taken from reference TRBV5-5 and TRBJ1-2, is DAGVTQSPTHLIKTRGQQVTLRCSPISGHKSVSWYQQVLGQGPQFIFQYYEKEERGRGNFPDRFSARQFPNYSSELNVNALLLGDSALYLCASSFGGYNYGYTFGSGTRLTVV.

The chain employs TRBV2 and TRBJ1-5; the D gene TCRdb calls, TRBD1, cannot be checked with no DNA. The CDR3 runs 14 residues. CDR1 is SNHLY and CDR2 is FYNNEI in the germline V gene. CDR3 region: CASKTQGPNQPQHF.

The CDR3 sequence: CASSQEAGNPHGYTF. The V call is TRBV4-3, the J call TRBJ1-2; absent DNA, TCRdb's TRBD1 call cannot be checked. Per the germline V gene, CDR1 is LGHNA and CDR2 is YSLEER. The CDR3 totals 15 residues.

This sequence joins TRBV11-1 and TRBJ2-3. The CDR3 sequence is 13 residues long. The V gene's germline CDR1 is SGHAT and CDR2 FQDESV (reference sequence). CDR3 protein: CASSPRLTDTQYF.

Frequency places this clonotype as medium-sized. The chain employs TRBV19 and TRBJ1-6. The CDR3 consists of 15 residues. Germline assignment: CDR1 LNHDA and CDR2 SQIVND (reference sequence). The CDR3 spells CASNGRSSYNSPLHF.

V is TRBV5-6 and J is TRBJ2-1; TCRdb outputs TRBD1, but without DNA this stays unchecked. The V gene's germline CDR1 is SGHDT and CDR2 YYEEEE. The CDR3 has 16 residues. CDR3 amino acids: CASSLPSGGGNNEQFF.

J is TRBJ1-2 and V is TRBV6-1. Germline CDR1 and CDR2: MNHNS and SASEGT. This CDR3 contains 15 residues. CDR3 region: CASSVPDGRLYGYTF.

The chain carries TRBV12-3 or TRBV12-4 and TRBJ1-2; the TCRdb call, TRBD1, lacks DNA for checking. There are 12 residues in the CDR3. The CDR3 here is CASSRDRGPSTF.

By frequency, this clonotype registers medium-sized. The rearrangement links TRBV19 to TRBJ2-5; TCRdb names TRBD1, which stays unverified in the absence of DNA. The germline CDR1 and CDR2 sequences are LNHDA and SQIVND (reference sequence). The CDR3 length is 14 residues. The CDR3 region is CASGQGQSVETQYF.

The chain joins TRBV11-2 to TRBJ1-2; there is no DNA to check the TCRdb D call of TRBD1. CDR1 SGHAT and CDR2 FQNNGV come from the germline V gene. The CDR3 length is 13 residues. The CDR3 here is CASSPAGDYGYTF. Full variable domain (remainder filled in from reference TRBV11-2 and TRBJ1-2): EAGVAQSPRYKIIEKRQSVAFWCNPISGHATLYWYQQILGQGPKLLIQFQNNGVVDDSQLPKDRFSAERLKGVDSTLKIQPAKLEDSAVYLCASSPAGDYGYTFGSGTRLTVV.

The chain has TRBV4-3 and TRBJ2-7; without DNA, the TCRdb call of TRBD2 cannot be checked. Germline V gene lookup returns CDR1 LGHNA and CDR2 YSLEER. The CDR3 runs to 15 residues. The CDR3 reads CASSQPGLSSYEQYF.

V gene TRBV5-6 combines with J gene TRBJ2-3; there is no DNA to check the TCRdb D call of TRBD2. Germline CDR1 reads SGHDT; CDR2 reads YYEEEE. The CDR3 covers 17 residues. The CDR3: CASSHNFATADTDTQYF. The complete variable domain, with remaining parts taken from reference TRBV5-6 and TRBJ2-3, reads DAGVTQSPTHLIKTRGQQVTLRCSPKSGHDTVSWYQQALGQGPQFIFQYYEEEERQRGNFPDRFSGHQFPNYSSELNVNALLLGDSALYLCASSHNFATADTDTQYFGPGTRLTVL.

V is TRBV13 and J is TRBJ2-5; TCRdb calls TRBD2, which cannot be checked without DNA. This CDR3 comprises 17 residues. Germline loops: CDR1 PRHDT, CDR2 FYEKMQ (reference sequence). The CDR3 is CASSLRTSGGASETQYF.

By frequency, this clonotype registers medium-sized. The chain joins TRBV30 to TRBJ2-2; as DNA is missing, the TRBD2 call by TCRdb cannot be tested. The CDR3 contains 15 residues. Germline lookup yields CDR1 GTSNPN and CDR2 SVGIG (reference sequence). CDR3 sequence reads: CAWSGLAGNTGELFF.

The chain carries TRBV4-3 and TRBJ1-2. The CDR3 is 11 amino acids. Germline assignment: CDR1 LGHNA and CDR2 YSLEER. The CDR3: CASIGDYGYTF.